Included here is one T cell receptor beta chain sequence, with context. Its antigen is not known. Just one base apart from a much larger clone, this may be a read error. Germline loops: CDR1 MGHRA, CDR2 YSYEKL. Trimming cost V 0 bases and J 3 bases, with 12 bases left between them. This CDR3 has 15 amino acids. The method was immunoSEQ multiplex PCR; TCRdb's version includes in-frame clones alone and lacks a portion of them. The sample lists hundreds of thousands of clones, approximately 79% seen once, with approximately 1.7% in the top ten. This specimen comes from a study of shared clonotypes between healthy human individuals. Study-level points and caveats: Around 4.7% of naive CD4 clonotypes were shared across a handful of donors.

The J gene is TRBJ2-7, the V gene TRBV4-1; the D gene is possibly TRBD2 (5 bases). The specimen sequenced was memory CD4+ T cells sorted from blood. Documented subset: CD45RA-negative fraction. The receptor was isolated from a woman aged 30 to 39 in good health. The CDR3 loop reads CASSQDRGSGYEQYF. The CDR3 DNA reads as TGCGCCAGCAGCCAAGATCGAGGAAGCGGCTACGAGCAGTACTTC.